The present T cell receptor beta chain was sequenced within a study of cytomegalovirus exposure and HLA in healthy donors. Study results and limitations: A classifier reportedly called cytomegalovirus status with high sensitivity and specificity.

Regarding this clone: Its antigen is unidentified.

CDR1 is MNHNS and CDR2 is SASEGT in the germline V gene. The CDR3 extends over 15 amino acids. Trimming shortened V by 2 bases and J by 1 base, and 11 bases separated the two germline ends. Amplification used 60 Vbeta primers and 13 Jbeta primers. This table comes from immunoSEQ multiplex PCR, and its TCRdb copy is limited to in-frame clones, with some not included. This table holds under 150,000 clones. The sample was PBMCs. The J gene is TRBJ1-2, the V gene TRBV6-1, with D possibly matching TRBD1 (5 bases). The clonotype was recovered from a woman in her 40s in good health and CMV-seronegative. CDR3 sequence reads: CASSERSDSNYGYTF. The CDR3, as DNA: TGTGCCAGCAGTGAAAGATCAGACAGTAACTATGGCTACACCTTC.